This T cell receptor beta chain comes out of a study of blood T cell repertoires in COVID-19. Study-wide background: Some COVID-19 samples were acute and others convalescent; all came from the United States, Italy and Spain. The analysed material was cDNA or gDNA that came from T cells, B-cell-depleted T cells, or PBMCs.

The CDR3 contains 14 residues. V shed 5 bases, J shed 3 bases, and the junction held 4 bases outside the gene matches. Germline CDR1 KGHSH, CDR2 LQKENI. Clones were sequenced by immunoSEQ multiplex PCR, and TCRdb holds only the in-frame ones, with some missing. The sample yields 360,000 or so clones, roughly four fifths seen once. Participants came from about two dozen US areas, aged about 18 to 100 years. Participant reports of clinical history set cohort assignment. V and J are TRBV18 and TRBJ1-5; 7 bases fit TRBD1. The sequencing sample was made of PBMCs or T cells enriched from blood (not recorded which). The receptor was isolated from a woman aged 45-65 years who had recovered from COVID-19. The CDR3 protein is CASSSTGDNQPQHF. CDR3 nucleotides: TGTGCCAGCTCATCCACAGGGGACAATCAGCCCCAGCATTTT.